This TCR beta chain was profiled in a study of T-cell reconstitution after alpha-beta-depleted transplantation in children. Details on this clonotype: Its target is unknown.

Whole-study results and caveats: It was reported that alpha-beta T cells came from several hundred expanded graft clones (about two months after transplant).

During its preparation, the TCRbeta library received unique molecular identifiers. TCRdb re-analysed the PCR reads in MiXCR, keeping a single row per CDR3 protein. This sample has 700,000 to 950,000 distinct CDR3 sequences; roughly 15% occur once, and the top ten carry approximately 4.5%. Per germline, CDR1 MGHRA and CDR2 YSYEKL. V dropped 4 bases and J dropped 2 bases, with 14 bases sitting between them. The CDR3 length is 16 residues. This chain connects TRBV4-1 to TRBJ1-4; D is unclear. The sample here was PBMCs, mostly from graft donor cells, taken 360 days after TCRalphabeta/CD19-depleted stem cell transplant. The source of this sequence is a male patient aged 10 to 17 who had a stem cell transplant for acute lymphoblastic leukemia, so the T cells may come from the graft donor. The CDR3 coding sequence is TGCGCCAGCAGCCCCTCCCGACTTTTTACTAATGAAAAACTGTTTTTT. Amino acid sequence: CASSPSRLFTNEKLFF.